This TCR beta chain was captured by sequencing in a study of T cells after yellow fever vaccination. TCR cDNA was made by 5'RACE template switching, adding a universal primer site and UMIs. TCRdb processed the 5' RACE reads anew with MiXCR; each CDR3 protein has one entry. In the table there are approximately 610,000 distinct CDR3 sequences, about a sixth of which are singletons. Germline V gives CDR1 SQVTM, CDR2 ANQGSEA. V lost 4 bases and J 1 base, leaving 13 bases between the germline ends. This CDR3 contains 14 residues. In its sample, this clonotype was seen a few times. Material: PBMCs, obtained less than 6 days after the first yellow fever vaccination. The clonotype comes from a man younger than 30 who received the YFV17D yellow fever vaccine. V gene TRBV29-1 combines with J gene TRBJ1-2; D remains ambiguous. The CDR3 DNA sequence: TGCAGCGTTGCATCGACGGCGATTAACTATGGCTACACCTTC. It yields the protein CSVASTAINYGYTF.